The following is a TCR beta chain sequence with its context. There are many counts of this clonotype. Its target antigen remains unknown. Base qualities are not provided; no much larger clone lies one nucleotide away. The record originates from a study of T cells in Graves' hyperthyroidism and ophthalmopathy (dated by TCRdb to between 2018 and 2021). Some background on the complete study: Peripheral blood samples were taken at initial diagnosis, before any treatment was given. To identify TCR V-J signatures that set the groups apart, the researchers used a discovery cohort of 90 to 100 patients, made up of 40 to 45 with Graves' ophthalmopathy and about 55 with stable Graves' hyperthyroidism. Prospective prediction of ophthalmopathy was tested in an independent validation cohort consisting of some 19 hyperthyroidism patients and approximately 16 patients who later progressed to ophthalmopathy. The approximately 98 discovery patients were randomly divided into training and test sets at a 7:3 ratio. Thyroid tissue and blood T-cell repertoires from six Graves' hyperthyroidism patients were also compared in the study. After blood sampling, hyperthyroidism patients were treated with methimazole at a starting dose of 30 mg daily, and ophthalmopathy patients were treated with high-dose intravenous methylprednisolone. The paper describes TCR Vbeta CDR3 sequencing of some 130 peripheral blood samples, made up of 40 to 45 ophthalmopathy patients, approximately 76 hyperthyroidism patients and roughly 17 progressor patients. The paper's findings and limits, for the study overall: Sample size was not statistically predetermined, and blinding of investigators to group allocation was not performed. Most expanded thyroid clonotypes (frequency above 0.001) were also detected in blood, suggesting blood repertoires may reflect thyroid immune responses. A model built on a 13 V-J signature distinguished ophthalmopathy from stable hyperthyroidism, reaching roughly 88% sensitivity and under 84% specificity in cross-validation and 80%/75% in testing. During validation, the model predicted progression to ophthalmopathy a median of about 6.5 months ahead of onset, with approximately 70% sensitivity and roughly 75% specificity.

The TCR beta CDR3 regions were amplified from the RNA transcripts. For the first round of RT-PCR on the TCR CDR3, the HTBI primer set was used together with the Qiagen OneStep RT-PCR kit. Libraries were constructed in a second round of multiplex PCR, after which size selection and purification were carried out. Paired-end sequencing of the libraries was performed with 100 bp reads on an Illumina HiSeq2000. In the paper's pipeline: SOAPnuke was used to process the raw data, removing reads that contained adapters or uncalled bases, had a mean Phred below 15, or lacked an exact match to the constant primer or identifier. High-quality paired reads were merged using COPE v1.2.5, and each unique nucleotide sequence was defined as a clonotype. MiTCR v1.1 was used to align the clonotypes against IMGT TRBV, TRBD and TRBJ reference segments. Analysis was restricted to V-J combinations with a frequency above 0.0001, which covered roughly 99% of repertoires. A TCS score was defined as the ratio of F50 (clonal expansion) to E x V (chaos), with BLOSUM62-based TCRdist applied between CDR3 peptides within each V-J. Welch's t-statistics and random forest reduced around 550 V-J features to 10 to 15, which were used in a naive Bayes classifier (R e1071). TCRdb ran its own pipeline on the public reads, namely fastp trimming at Q25 and MiXCR clone calling, and kept in-frame beta chains. Each record represents a unique CDR3 protein, reported with the most common genes and DNA among its rows. For this entry, the V and J calls and clone size follow TCRdb and not the study's own pipeline. Present in this sample are about 250,000 distinct CDR3 sequences, around 24% of which were seen just once. The ten largest clones take up roughly 32% of the sample.

Ophthalmopathy patients had moderately to severely active disease, Clinical Activity Score of at least 3, NOSPECS grade of at least 4, and duration under 3 months. The study excluded patients with uncontrolled infections, other autoimmune diseases, pregnancy or lactation. Clinical symptoms, serum thyroxine and TRAb, thyroid ultrasound, and orbital computed tomography formed the basis for the diagnoses. Ficoll-Paque density gradient centrifugation was used to isolate PBMCs from about 9 ml of fresh peripheral blood. Total RNA was extracted with Trizol reagent, and quality was checked on an Agilent 2100 Bioanalyzer. Trimming removed 5 bases from V and 1 base from J, leaving 11 bases between the germline ends. CDR1 and CDR2 were assigned from the germline V gene (reference sequence) as MNHEY and SMNVEV. From the cysteine through the phenylalanine, the CDR3 covers 14 amino acids. The retained sequence is limited to the CDR3, 42 bases, with the frame set at the first base.

The chain is encoded by TRBV27 joined to TRBJ2-5; TRBD2 is perhaps the D gene, given 5 matching bases. The TCR sequence derives from a woman aged 40 to 50 with Graves' ophthalmopathy. Input material: blood. The DNA is TGTGCCAGCAGTCCCCTGGACTTCCAAGAGACCCAGTACTTC. It encodes CASSPLDFQETQYF.